The 3 T cell receptor beta chains in this list originate from one sample, sequenced in a study of shared clonotypes between healthy human individuals. TCRdb keeps only in-frame clones here, not all; method: immunoSEQ multiplex PCR. The sample holds 300,000 to 350,000 clones, 73% seen once. Specimen: memory CD4+ T cells sorted from blood. The subset: CD45RA-negative fraction. Receptor source: a man younger than 45 in good health.

The gene calls are TRBV7-2 and TRBJ1-2; 7 bases align to TRBD1. J was trimmed by 2 bases and V by 5 bases; bases with no gene match: 5. Germline values: CDR1 SGHTA, CDR2 FQGNSA. The CDR3 loop spans 14 amino acids. Here the CDR3 reads CASSRRQGNYGYTF. The CDR3, as DNA: TGTGCCAGCAGCAGACGACAGGGCAACTATGGCTACACCTTC.

The chain couples TRBV5-4 to TRBJ2-4, with TRBD2 matching 9 bases. J was trimmed by 0 bases and V by 0 bases; bases with no gene match: 1. The CDR3 length is 16 residues. CDR1 is SGHNT, CDR2 YYREEE, per germline (reference sequence). The CDR3, as DNA: TGTGCCAGCAGCTTGGAACTAGCGGGAGCCAAAAACATTCAGTACTTC. Its translation is CASSLELAGAKNIQYF. Based on the CDR3 plus reference TRBV5-4 and TRBJ2-4, the full variable domain is ETGVTQSPTHLIKTRGQQVTLRCSSQSGHNTVSWYQQALGQGPQFIFQYYREEENGRGNFPPRFSGLQFPNYSSELNVNALELDDSALYLCASSLELAGAKNIQYFGAGTRLSVL.

The CDR3 spells CASSVGLARPDTQYF. The CDR3 DNA sequence: TGTGCCAGCAGCGTAGGACTAGCGAGACCCGATACGCAGTATTTT. The chain employs TRBV9 and TRBJ2-3; 8 positions agree with TRBD2. V was pared by 0 bases and J by 6 bases, with 6 bases of the junction left unmatched. This CDR3 is built from 15 residues. Germline lookup yields CDR1 SGDLS and CDR2 YYNGEE. Full variable domain (outside the CDR3, taken from reference TRBV9 and TRBJ2-3): DSGVTQTPKHLITATGQRVTLRCSPRSGDLSVYWYQQSLDQGLQFLIQYYNGEERAKGNILERFSAQQFPDLHSELNLSSLELGDSALYFCASSVGLARPDTQYFGPGTRLTVL.